The sequence of this TCR beta chain was determined in a study of blood T cell repertoires in COVID-19. TCRdb's copy holds only in-frame clones and misses some; the assay was immunoSEQ multiplex PCR. The table records roughly 130,000 clones, roughly 90% of them present only once. V lost 5 bases to trimming and J lost 3 bases; unmatched junction nucleotides: 19. There are 18 residues in the CDR3. CDR1 SGHTA and CDR2 FQGNSA come from the germline V gene. The sequence derives from a man between 60 and 75 years old with COVID-19, enrolled during active disease. J is TRBJ2-7 and V is TRBV7-2; 7 nucleotides agree with TRBD2. Sequenced material: peripheral blood. CDR3 region: CASSSGTPGGTIIYEQYF. In DNA, the CDR3 is TGTGCCAGCAGCAGCGGGACTCCCGGTGGGACTATTATCTACGAGCAGTACTTC.